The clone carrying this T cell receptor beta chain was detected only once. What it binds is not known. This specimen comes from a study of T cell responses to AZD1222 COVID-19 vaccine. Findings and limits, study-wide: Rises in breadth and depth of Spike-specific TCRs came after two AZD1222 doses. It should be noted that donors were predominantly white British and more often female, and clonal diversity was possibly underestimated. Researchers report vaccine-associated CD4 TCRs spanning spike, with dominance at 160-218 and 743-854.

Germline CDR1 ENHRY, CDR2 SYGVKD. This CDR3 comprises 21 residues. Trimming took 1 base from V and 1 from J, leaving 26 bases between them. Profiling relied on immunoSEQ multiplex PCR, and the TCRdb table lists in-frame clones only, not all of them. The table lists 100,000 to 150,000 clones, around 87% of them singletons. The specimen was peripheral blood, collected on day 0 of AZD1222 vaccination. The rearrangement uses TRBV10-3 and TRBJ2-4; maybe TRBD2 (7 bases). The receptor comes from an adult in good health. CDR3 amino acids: CAISEYGGGAIGPYAKNIQYF. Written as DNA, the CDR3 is TGTGCCATCAGTGAGTACGGAGGGGGGGCGATAGGACCCTACGCCAAAAACATTCAGTACTTC.